This T cell receptor (beta chain) was sequenced for a study of T-cell reconstitution after alpha-beta-depleted transplantation in children. The study's findings and limits: The main origin of T-cell counts and diversity one year after transplant was newly produced T cells. Several hundred expanded graft clones reportedly supplied alpha-beta T cells about two months after transplant. Day-60 TCRbeta diversity that was high in some patients was derived from surviving recipient T cells and thymic progenitors.

Researchers prepared the TCRbeta library using unique molecular identifiers, the study reports. TCRdb independently ran MiXCR on the PCR reads; one entry per CDR3 protein. In the table there are 200,000 or so distinct CDR3 sequences, 5% to 6.5% of which are singletons. Trimming pared 3 bases from V and 0 bases from J, leaving 15 bases between. This CDR3 contains 17 residues. Germline CDR1 and CDR2: PRHDT and FYEKMQ (reference sequence). A word on this clonotype: Its antigen remains unknown.

The material sequenced was PBMCs, taken before TCRalphabeta/CD19-depleted stem cell transplant. V usage is TRBV13 and J usage is TRBJ1-5; D not resolved. The TCR originated in a girl less than two years old with combined immunodeficiency, due to receive a stem cell transplant. CDR3 sequence: CASSFNRRVYSNQPQHF. The CDR3 nucleotides read TGTGCCAGCAGCTTCAACCGACGAGTCTATAGCAATCAGCCCCAGCATTTT.